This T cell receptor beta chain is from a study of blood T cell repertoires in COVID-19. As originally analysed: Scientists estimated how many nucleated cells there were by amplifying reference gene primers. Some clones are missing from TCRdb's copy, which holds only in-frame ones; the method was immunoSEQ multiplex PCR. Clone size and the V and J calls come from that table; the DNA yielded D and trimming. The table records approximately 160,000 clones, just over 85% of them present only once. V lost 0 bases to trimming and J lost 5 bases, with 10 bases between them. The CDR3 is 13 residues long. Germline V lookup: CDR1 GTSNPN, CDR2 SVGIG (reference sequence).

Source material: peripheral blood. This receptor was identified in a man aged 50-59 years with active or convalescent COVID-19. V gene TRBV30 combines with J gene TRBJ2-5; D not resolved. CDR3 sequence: CAWSVLTGETQYF. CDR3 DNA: TGTGCCTGGAGTGTACTCACCGGGGAGACCCAGTACTTC.